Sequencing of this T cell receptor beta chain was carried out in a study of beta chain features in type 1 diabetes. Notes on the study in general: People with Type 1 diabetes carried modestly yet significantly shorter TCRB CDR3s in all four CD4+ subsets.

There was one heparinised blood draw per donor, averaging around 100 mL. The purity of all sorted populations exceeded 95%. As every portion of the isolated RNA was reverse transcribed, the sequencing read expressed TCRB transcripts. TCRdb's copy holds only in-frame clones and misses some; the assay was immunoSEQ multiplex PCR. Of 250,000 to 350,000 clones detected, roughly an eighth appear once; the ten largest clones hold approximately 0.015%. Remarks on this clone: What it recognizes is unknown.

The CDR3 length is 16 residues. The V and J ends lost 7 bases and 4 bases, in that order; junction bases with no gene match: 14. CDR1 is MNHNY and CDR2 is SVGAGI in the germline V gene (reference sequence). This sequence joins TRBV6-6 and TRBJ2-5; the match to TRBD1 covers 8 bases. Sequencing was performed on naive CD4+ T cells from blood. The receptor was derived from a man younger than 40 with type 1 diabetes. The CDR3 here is CASTLQGAPVGETQYF. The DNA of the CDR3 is TGTGCCAGCACCCTTCAGGGGGCCCCTGTTGGAGAGACCCAGTACTTC.